The clone carrying this T cell receptor (beta chain) was found a few times. Its antigen remains unidentified. This specimen comes from a study of CD8 T cells in ankylosing spondylitis. Findings of the study overall: What seemed typical of ankylosing spondylitis blood was a TCR beta motif built from eight highly homologous variants.

From the 5' RACE reads, TCRdb called clonotypes with MiXCR, one entry per CDR3 protein. The table records around 770,000 distinct CDR3 sequences, 15% to 20% of them present only once. The germline V and J ends were trimmed by 5 bases and 8 bases, with 16 bases remaining between them. Germline V CDR1 and CDR2: SEHNR, FQNEAQ (reference sequence). This CDR3 has 14 amino acids. The sample comprised blood, either unsorted or a sorted T cell fraction (not recorded which). The receptor's source is a male donor with ankylosing spondylitis. The chain uses TRBV7-9 and TRBJ2-1; unclear D gene. The CDR3 bases are TGTGCCAGCAGCGGTAGGTGGGATGGCGATGAGCAGTTCTTC. Translating it yields CASSGRWDGDEQFF.